This section outlines one T cell receptor beta chain sequence together with its context. The antigen remains unidentified. This entry belongs to a study of CD8 T cells in ankylosing spondylitis. The TCR beta libraries were generated through quantitative 5'-RACE incorporating molecular barcodes. TCRdb independently ran MiXCR on the 5' RACE reads; one entry per CDR3 protein. This table holds roughly 130,000 distinct CDR3 sequences, around 15% found once. The CDR3 covers 12 residues. Germline V gene data show CDR1 as SGHTA and CDR2 as FQGNSA. V lost 3 bases and J lost 7, with 10 bases in between. Findings of the study overall: Peripheral blood samples showed relatively rare disease-linked clones, and these clones were CD8+. Researchers reportedly found disease-linked clones significantly enriched in matched ankylosing spondylitis synovial fluid. One TCR beta motif, made up of about 8 highly homologous variants, appeared characteristic of ankylosing spondylitis blood.

The chain carries TRBV7-2 and TRBJ2-7; D might be TRBD1 (5 bases). The sequence came from a female donor with ankylosing spondylitis or in good health (not recorded which). Sequencing was done on a sample of blood, either unsorted or a sorted T cell fraction (not recorded which). The CDR3 DNA follows: TGTGCCAGCAGCTTGAGGCAGGGAGAGCAGTACTTC. As protein: CASSLRQGEQYF.